A selection of T cell receptor beta chains follows, all from one sample in a study of CD8 T cells in Susac syndrome. MiXCR, applied by TCRdb to the immunoSEQ multiplex PCR reads, yields one record per CDR3 protein. The table has 200,000 to 250,000 distinct CDR3 sequences, around nine tenths seen once. Specimen: CD8+ T cells from PBMCs. The source is a human donor with multiple sclerosis. CDR3s include the opening cysteine and the closing phenylalanine or tryptophan. Fields, in order: J gene, clone size, D gene, V gene, CDR3 DNA, CDR3 protein. The D gene is left open where the match is weak. The size of a clone is reported for some rows only, either as once, few or many, or as a class for expanded clones.

TRBJ1-4,-,-,TRBV12-3/TRBV12-4,TGTGCCAGCAGTTTCGGTACAGGGATAGGGGAAAAACTGTTTTTT,CASSFGTGIGEKLFF
TRBJ2-2,-,TRBD2,TRBV6-6,TGTGCCAGCAGTTACTCGGGAGGGCGAGGGGAGCTGTTTTTT,CASSYSGGRGELFF
TRBJ2-1,-,-,TRBV12-3/TRBV12-4,TGTGCCAGCAGCCAAGGGGACCCCGGGGAGCAGTTCTTC,CASSQGDPGEQFF
TRBJ2-3,-,TRBD1,TRBV7-2,TGTGCCAGCAGCTCTTTCGGACAGGACCCCTATACGCAGTATTTT,CASSSFGQDPYTQYF
TRBJ1-1,-,TRBD1,TRBV30,TGTGCCCTCGGACAGGGGAACACTGAAGCTTTCTTT,CALGQGNTEAFF
TRBJ1-6,once,TRBD1,TRBV6-2/TRBV6-3,TGTGCCAGCAGTCGGCAGGGGGCAAATTCACCCCTCCACTTT,CASSRQGANSPLHF
TRBJ2-1,-,-,TRBV13,TGTGCCAGCAGCTTAAGGGGGGAGGGAGCCTACAATGAGCAGTTCTTC,CASSLRGEGAYNEQFF
TRBJ2-7,-,-,TRBV20-1,TGCAGTGCTAGAGCCGGGGGCCTCTACGAGCAGTACTTC,CSARAGGLYEQYF
TRBJ1-5,once,-,TRBV28,TGTGCCAGCAGTTTAAGGAAATATAGCAATCAGCCCCAGCATTTT,CASSLRKYSNQPQHF
TRBJ2-5,-,-,TRBV30,TGTGCCTGGAGCGCCTCTACTAGGGGGGAGACCCAGTACTTC,CAWSASTRGETQYF
TRBJ2-7,-,-,TRBV6-5,TGTGCCAGCAGCCTAGGGATGGGGGTCGGGCGCGAGCAGTACTTC,CASSLGMGVGREQYF
TRBJ1-5,-,-,TRBV19,TGTGCCAGTAGTGCAGGGGTCCGACAGCCCCAGCATTTT,CASSAGVRQPQHF
TRBJ2-1,-,TRBD2,TRBV20-1,TGCAGTGCTACTTATTCTAGCGGGAGGTTCAATGAGCAGTTCTTC,CSATYSSGRFNEQFF
TRBJ2-1,-,TRBD1,TRBV7-9,TGTGCCAGCAGCTTAGTGGGTGGGACAGACAATGAGCAGTTCTTC,CASSLVGGTDNEQFF
TRBJ2-1,-,-,TRBV30,TGTGCCTGGACCCCCAACGGGGAGCAGTTCTTC,CAWTPNGEQFF
TRBJ1-2,once,-,TRBV7-9,TGTGCCAGCAAGGGATACGGGGTTTACTATGGCTACACCTTC,CASKGYGVYYGYTF
TRBJ2-7,-,-,TRBV4-2,TGTGCCAGCAGCCAAGAAAAGGCGGGCTCCTACGAGCAGTACTTC,CASSQEKAGSYEQYF
TRBJ2-7,-,-,TRBV7-8,TGTGCCAGCAGCTTACGAGGGGACCGCTACGAGCAGTACTTC,CASSLRGDRYEQYF
TRBJ1-2,-,TRBD1,TRBV7-2,TGTGCCAGCAACAGACCGGGACAGGGGCGTTCTGGCTATGGCTACACCTTC,CASNRPGQGRSGYGYTF
TRBJ1-2,-,-,TRBV21-1,TGTGCCAGCAGCCAAGGAACGGCAGCCTTTGGCTACACCTTC,CASSQGTAAFGYTF
TRBJ2-7,-,-,TRBV27,TGTGCCAGCAGTTTAGACGGGACTCTCTATTACGAGCAGTACTTC,CASSLDGTLYYEQYF
TRBJ2-7,-,TRBD2,TRBV28,TGTGCCAGCAGGACTAGCGCCTACGAGCAGTACTTC,CASRTSAYEQYF
TRBJ1-4,-,-,TRBV6-1,TGTGCCAGCAGTCCGGGACACCGAGGGGAAAAACTGTTTTTT,CASSPGHRGEKLFF
TRBJ2-5,-,-,TRBV13,TGTGCCAGCAGCTTAGCTCTCGGTAAAGAGACCCAGTACTTC,CASSLALGKETQYF
TRBJ2-5,-,TRBD1,TRBV12-3/TRBV12-4,TGTGCCAGCAGGAATTTCCCACAGGGGGCTGGAGAGACCCAGTACTTC,CASRNFPQGAGETQYF
TRBJ2-1,-,TRBD2,TRBV20-1,TGCAGTGCTAGAGTTCTGACTAGCGGGGTAAACAATGAGCAGTTCTTC,CSARVLTSGVNNEQFF
TRBJ2-2,-,-,TRBV5-1,-,CASSLVGLAESPGSCFF
TRBJ2-5,-,TRBD2,TRBV3-1,TGTGCCAGCAGCGCTACTAGGGCGGGGGGTGAAGAGACCCAGTACTTC,CASSATRAGGEETQYF
TRBJ2-7,-,-,TRBV18,TGTGCCAGCTCACCACCGCTCAGGGTCGGCGAGCAGTACTTC,CASSPPLRVGEQYF
TRBJ1-1,-,TRBD1,TRBV10-3,TGTGCCATCAGTGAGTCAACAGGGGAGGGCACTGAAGCTTTCTTT,CAISESTGEGTEAFF
TRBJ1-1,-,-,TRBV6-5,TGTGCCAGCAGTTACACTTACGGGTGGGGGAACACTGAAGCTTTCTTT,CASSYTYGWGNTEAFF
TRBJ2-1,-,-,TRBV2,TGTGCCAGCAGTGGGCAGGGTCCCTACAATGAGCAGTTCTTC,CASSGQGPYNEQFF
TRBJ2-1,-,TRBD2,TRBV9,TGTGCCAGCAGCCTTAGCAGCGGGAGGGTTGATGAGCAGTTCTTC,CASSLSSGRVDEQFF
TRBJ2-4,-,-,TRBV19,TGTGCCAGTAGTATGGGGGTACCCAAAAACATTCAGTACTTC,CASSMGVPKNIQYF
TRBJ1-3,-,-,TRBV13,TGTGCCAGCAGCTCTCCCCTCGACAGCAACTCTGGAAACACCATATATTTT,CASSSPLDSNSGNTIYF
TRBJ2-3,-,-,TRBV7-9,TGTGCCAGCACCTCTCGACTAGACTTCACAGATACGCAGTATTTT,CASTSRLDFTDTQYF
TRBJ1-1,-,TRBD1,TRBV4-2,TGTGCCAGCAGCCAAGACCCAGGGGGGAATGAAGCTTTCTTT,CASSQDPGGNEAFF
TRBJ1-5,-,-,TRBV6-5,TGTGCCAGCAGTTTAGGGGTCAAGAACCAGCCCCAGCATTTT,CASSLGVKNQPQHF
TRBJ2-2,-,TRBD1,TRBV11-3,TGTGCCAGCAGCTCAGCGGGACAGGGGTCCGGGGAGCTGTTTTTT,CASSSAGQGSGELFF
TRBJ2-2,-,-,TRBV6-5,TGTGCCAGCAGGCTCCCAGGAGACACCGGGGAGCTGTTTTTT,CASRLPGDTGELFF
TRBJ2-1,-,TRBD2,TRBV6-1,TGTGCCAGCACCAGCCCCCCGGGACTAGCTACTTCAAATGAGCAGTTCTTC,CASTSPPGLATSNEQFF
TRBJ2-1,-,TRBD2,TRBV4-2,TGTGCCAGCAGCCAAGGTCTAGCGGGCCGCTACAATGAGCAGTTCTTC,CASSQGLAGRYNEQFF
TRBJ2-5,-,-,TRBV13,TGTGCCAGCAGCTCCCGACAGGTCGCTCCCCAAGAGACCCAGTACTTC,CASSSRQVAPQETQYF
TRBJ1-1,once,-,TRBV6-5,TGTGCCAGCAGTTGGGGACCCCGTGGCACTGAAGCTTTCTTT,CASSWGPRGTEAFF
TRBJ2-1,-,TRBD2,TRBV30,TGTGCCTGGAGTTGGACTAGCGGTGAGCAGTTCTTC,CAWSWTSGEQFF
TRBJ1-2,-,-,TRBV19,TGTGCCAGTAGTATATGGGAGAACTATGGCTACACCTTC,CASSIWENYGYTF
TRBJ2-7,-,-,TRBV30,TGTGCCTGGAGTGTTCCAGCGTTGAGCTCCTACGAGCAGTACTTC,CAWSVPALSSYEQYF
TRBJ1-1,-,-,TRBV20-1,TGCAGTGCTCTTTTCAGTGGGCGGCTGAACACTGAAGCTTTCTTT,CSALFSGRLNTEAFF
TRBJ2-3,-,-,TRBV2,TGTGCCAGCAGCTACGTAGATACGCAGTATTTT,CASSYVDTQYF
TRBJ1-1,once,-,TRBV30,TGTGCCTGGAGGGGGCAGGGGAACACTGAAGCTTTCTTT,CAWRGQGNTEAFF